This T cell receptor beta chain originates from a study of CD8 T cells in Susac syndrome. The CDR3 covers 16 residues. V dropped 5 bases and J dropped 7; count of bases not matched to a gene: 9. Study outcomes and limitations: That the number of individuals in its TCR sequencing and HLA analysis was relatively small was acknowledged by the study.

From blood CD8+ and CD4+ T cells, TCR beta sequences were generated. Controls matched for sex and age were healthy donors. RNA in amounts of roughly 0.5 to 1 ug was reverse transcribed with random hexamers. With immunoSEQ multiplex PCR, TCR beta CDR3 was amplified across 54 Vbeta and 13 Jbeta. TCRdb called the immunoSEQ multiplex PCR reads again in MiXCR, with one record for every CDR3 protein. The repertoire holds 150,000 to 200,000 distinct CDR3 sequences, with about 95% as singletons. On this clonotype itself: Antigen unknown.

The J gene is TRBJ2-1, the V gene TRBV12-3 or TRBV12-4; 12 nucleotides line up with TRBD2. Sequencing was done on a sample of CD4+ T cells from PBMCs. This TCR was sampled from a human donor in good health. Written as DNA, the CDR3 is TGTGCCAGCAGTAAACGACTAGCGGGAGTCTCTAATGAGCAGTTCTTC. The encoded protein is CASSKRLAGVSNEQFF.